The entry that follows covers one T cell receptor beta chain sequence. Its antigen is unknown. Germline CDR1 and CDR2: SGHKS and YYEKEE (reference sequence). V was clipped by 0 bases and J by 5 bases, with 6 bases between them. This CDR3 contains 13 residues. The source of the sample is a study of cytomegalovirus exposure and HLA in healthy donors. Study as a whole: Earlier, 95 million to 130 million unique TCR beta sequences were recovered from roughly 180 million T cells by an analysis.

Study conclusions and caveats: For most subjects, TCR beta sequences were reported to predict HLA-A and HLA-B alleles with accuracy.

The study ran its PCR with 60 Vbeta and 13 Jbeta primers. Assay used: immunoSEQ multiplex PCR; TCRdb lists only in-frame clones, some missing. In all, the sample yields about 210,000 clones. The source is a woman aged 25 to 39 in good health and CMV-seropositive. This chain links TRBV5-5 with TRBJ2-1; D not resolved. Source material: PBMCs. The CDR3 bases are TGTGCCAGCAGCTTGGCGGTCCACAATGAGCAGTTCTTC. Its protein product is CASSLAVHNEQFF.